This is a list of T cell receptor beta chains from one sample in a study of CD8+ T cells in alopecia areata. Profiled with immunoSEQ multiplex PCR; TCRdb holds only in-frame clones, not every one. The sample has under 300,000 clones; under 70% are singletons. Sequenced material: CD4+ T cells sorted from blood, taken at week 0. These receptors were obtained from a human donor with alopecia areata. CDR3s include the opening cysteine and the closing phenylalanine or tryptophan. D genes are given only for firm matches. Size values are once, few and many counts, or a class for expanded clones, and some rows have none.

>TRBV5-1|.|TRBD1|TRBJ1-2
TGCGCCAGCAGCCCCGGGGACAGGGACGGCTACACCTTC
CASSPGDRDGYTF
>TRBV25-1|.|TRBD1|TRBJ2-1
TGTGCCAGCAGTGAAGGGGACAGATACAATGAGCAGTTCTTC
CASSEGDRYNEQFF
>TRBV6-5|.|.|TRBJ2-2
TGTGCCAGCAGTAAAGTAGGGCGAGACACCGGGGAGCTGTTTTTT
CASSKVGRDTGELFF
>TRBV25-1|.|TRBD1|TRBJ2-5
TGTGCCAGCAGAGGGACAGGGAGGGGGGAGACCCAGTACTTC
CASRGTGRGETQYF
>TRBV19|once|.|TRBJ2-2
TGTGCCAGTAGTCCAAGACAGGGGAGGGCCGGGGAGCTGTTTTTT
CASSPRQGRAGELFF
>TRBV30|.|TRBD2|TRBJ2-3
TGTGCCTGGAGTCCACTAGCGGGGGGGCGCACGCAGTATTTT
CAWSPLAGGRTQYF
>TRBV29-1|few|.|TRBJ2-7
TGCAGCGTCCGAGGGTTTGGGCACGAGCAGTACTTC
CSVRGFGHEQYF
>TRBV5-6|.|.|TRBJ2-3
TGTGCCAGCAGCAGTTTCACAGATACGCAGTATTTT
CASSSFTDTQYF
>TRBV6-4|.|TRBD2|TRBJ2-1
TGTGCCAGCAGTGACAAACTAGCGGGGTCAAGTGAGCAGTTCTTC
CASSDKLAGSSEQFF
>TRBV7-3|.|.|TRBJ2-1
TGTGCCAGCAGCCCCACCAGGGACCCGGGAAATGAGCAGTTCTTC
CASSPTRDPGNEQFF
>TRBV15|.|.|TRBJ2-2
TGTGCCACCAGCAGACCGGGACCTCCCTGGGAGCTGTTTTTT
CATSRPGPPWELFF
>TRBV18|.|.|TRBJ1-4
TGTGCCAGCTCACCATTGGCCCGGGGTGAAAAACTGTTTTTT
CASSPLARGEKLFF
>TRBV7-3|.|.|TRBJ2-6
TGTGCCAGCAGCTTCCGGGTCTCTGGGGCCAACGTCCTGACTTTC
CASSFRVSGANVLTF
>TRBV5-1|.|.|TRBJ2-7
TGCGCCAGCAGCTTGGAAGGTATCCTTGAGCGGCAGTACTTC
CASSLEGILERQYF
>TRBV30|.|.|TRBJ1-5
TGTGCCTGGAGGGTTCGTCCCGGGAGGTGGCAGCCCCAGCATTTT
CAWRVRPGRWQPQHF
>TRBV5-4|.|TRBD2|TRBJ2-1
TGTGCCAGCAGCGGGACTAGCGGCCCCTACAATGAGCAGTTCTTC
CASSGTSGPYNEQFF
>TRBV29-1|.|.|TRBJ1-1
TGCAGCGCCATGGGGCAGTACATGAACACTGAAGCTTTCTTT
CSAMGQYMNTEAFF
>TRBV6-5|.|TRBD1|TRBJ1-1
TGTGCCAGCAGAAGGACAGGAATTGCCACTGAAGCTTTCTTT
CASRRTGIATEAFF
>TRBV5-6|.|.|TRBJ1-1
TGTGCCAGCAGCCCCCGGGACTCAGGCACTGAAGCTTTCTTT
CASSPRDSGTEAFF
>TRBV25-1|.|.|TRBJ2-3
TGTGCCAGCAGTGCGAGAGCCAGCACAGATACGCAGTATTTT
CASSARASTDTQYF
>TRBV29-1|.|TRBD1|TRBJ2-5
TGCAGCGTAGCGACAGGGGGCGCGGAGACCCAGTACTTC
CSVATGGAETQYF
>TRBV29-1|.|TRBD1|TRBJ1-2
TGCAGCGTTTGGACAGGGGGCGATGGCTACACCTTC
CSVWTGGDGYTF
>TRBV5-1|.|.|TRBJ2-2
TGCGCCAGCAGCTTGGTGGAATTTACCGGGGAGCTGTTTTTT
CASSLVEFTGELFF
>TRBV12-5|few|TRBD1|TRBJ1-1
TGTGCTAGTGGTGGGCGGACAGGACGAACTGAAGCTTTCTTT
CASGGRTGRTEAFF
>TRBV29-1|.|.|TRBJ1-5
TGCAGCGTTGTCGGGGACTTAAATCAGCCCCAGCATTTT
CSVVGDLNQPQHF
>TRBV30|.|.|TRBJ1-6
TGTGCCTGGACTCAATATAATTCACCCCTCCACTTT
CAWTQYNSPLHF